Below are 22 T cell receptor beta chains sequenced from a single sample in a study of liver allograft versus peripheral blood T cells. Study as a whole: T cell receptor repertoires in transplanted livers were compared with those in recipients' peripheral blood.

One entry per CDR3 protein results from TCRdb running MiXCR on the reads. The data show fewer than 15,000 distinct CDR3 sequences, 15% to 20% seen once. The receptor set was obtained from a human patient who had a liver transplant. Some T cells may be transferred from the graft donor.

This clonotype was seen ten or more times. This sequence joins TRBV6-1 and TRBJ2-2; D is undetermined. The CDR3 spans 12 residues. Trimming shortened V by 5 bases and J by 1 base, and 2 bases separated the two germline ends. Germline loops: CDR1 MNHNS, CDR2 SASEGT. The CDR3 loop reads CASSRNTGELFF. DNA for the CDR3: TGTGCCAGCAGTCGGAACACCGGGGAGCTGTTTTTT.

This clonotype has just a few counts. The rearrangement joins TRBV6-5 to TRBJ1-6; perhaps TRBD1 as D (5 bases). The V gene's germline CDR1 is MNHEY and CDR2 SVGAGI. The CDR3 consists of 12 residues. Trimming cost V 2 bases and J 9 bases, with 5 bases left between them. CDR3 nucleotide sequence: TGTGCCAGCAGTTACGGGGGTTCACCCCTCCACTTT. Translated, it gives CASSYGGSPLHF.

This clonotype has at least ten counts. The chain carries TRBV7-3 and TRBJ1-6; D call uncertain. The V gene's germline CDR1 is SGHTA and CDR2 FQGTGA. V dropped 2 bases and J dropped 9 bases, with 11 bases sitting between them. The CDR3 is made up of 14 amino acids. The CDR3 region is CASSLVPGTSPLHF. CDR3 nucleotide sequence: TGTGCCAGCAGCTTAGTCCCAGGAACTTCACCCCTCCACTTT.

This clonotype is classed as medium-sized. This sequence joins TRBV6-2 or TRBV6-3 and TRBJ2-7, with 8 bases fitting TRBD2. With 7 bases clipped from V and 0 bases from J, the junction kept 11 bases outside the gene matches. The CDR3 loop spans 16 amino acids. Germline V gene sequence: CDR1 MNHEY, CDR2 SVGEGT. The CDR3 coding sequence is TGTGCCAGCACCGGCCCGCGGACTAGCCTCTCCTACGAGCAGTACTTC. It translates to CASTGPRTSLSYEQYF.

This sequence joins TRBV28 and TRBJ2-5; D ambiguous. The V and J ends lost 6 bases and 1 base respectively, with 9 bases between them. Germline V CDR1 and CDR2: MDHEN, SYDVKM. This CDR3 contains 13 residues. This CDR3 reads CASSTAIQETQYF. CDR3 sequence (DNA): TGTGCCAGCAGCACAGCAATCCAAGAGACCCAGTACTTC.

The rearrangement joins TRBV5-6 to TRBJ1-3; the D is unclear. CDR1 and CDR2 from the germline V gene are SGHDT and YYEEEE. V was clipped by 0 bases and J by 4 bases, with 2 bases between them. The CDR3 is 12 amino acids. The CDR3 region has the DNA TGTGCCAGCAGCTTGGCCGGAAACACCATATATTTT. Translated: CASSLAGNTIYF.

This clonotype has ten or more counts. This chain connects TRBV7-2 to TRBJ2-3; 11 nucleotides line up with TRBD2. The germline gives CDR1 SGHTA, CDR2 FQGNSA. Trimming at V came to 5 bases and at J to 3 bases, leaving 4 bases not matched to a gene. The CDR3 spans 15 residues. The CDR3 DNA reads TGTGCCAGCAGCCCGGGACTAGCGGAGACAGATACGCAGTATTTT. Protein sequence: CASSPGLAETDTQYF.

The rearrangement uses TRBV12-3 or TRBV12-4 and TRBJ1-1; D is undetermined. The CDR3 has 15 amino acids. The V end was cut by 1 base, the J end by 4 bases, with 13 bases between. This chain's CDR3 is CASSLDTGTATEAFF. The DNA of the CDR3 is TGTGCCAGCAGTTTAGATACCGGTACGGCCACTGAAGCTTTCTTT.

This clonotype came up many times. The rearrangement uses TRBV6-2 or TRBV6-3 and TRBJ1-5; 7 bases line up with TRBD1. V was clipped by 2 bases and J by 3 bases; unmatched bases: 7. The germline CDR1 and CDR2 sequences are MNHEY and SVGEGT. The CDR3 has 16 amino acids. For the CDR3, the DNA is TGTGCCAGCAGTTACGATGACAGGGATCCCAATCAGCCCCAGCATTTT. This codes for CASSYDDRDPNQPQHF.

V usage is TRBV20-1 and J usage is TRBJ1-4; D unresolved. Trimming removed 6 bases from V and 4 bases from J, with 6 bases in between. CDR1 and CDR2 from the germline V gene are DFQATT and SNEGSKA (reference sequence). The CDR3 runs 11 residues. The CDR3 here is CSAPRNEKLFF. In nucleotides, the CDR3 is TGCAGTGCCCCCCGTAATGAAAAACTGTTTTTT.

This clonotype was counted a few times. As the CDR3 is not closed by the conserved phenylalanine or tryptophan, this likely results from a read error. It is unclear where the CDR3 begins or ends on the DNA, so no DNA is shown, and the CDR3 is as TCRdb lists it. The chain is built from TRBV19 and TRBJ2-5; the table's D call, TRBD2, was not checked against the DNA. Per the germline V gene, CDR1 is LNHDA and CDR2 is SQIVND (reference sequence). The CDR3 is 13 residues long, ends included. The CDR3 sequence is CASSSVAGANPAL.

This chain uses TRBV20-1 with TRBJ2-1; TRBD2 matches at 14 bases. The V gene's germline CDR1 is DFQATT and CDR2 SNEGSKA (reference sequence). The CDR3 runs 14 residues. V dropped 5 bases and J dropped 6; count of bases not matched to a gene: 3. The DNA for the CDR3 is TGCAGTGCTTTGGGACTAGCGGGAGCCAATGAGCAGTTCTTC. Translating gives CSALGLAGANEQFF.

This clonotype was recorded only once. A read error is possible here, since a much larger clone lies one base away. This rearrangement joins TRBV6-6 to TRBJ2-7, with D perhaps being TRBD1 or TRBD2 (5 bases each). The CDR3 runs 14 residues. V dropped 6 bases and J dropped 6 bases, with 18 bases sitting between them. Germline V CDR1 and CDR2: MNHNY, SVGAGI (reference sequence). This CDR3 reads CASRYGAEVPEQYF. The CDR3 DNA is TGTGCCAGCAGATACGGGGCAGAAGTCCCCGAGCAGTACTTC.

CDR3 nucleotides: TGTGCCAGCAGCTTAGAGCCAGGGGTATATTCACCCCTCCACTTT. It translates to CASSLEPGVYSPLHF. The chain joins TRBV11-2 to TRBJ1-6; a possible D gene is TRBD1 (6 bases). The V gene's germline CDR1 is SGHAT and CDR2 FQNNGV. V was pared by 0 bases and J by 8 bases, with 11 bases between. The CDR3 has 15 amino acids. Full variable domain (remainder filled in from reference TRBV11-2 and TRBJ1-6): EAGVAQSPRYKIIEKRQSVAFWCNPISGHATLYWYQQILGQGPKLLIQFQNNGVVDDSQLPKDRFSAERLKGVDSTLKIQPAKLEDSAVYLCASSLEPGVYSPLHFGNGTRLTVT.

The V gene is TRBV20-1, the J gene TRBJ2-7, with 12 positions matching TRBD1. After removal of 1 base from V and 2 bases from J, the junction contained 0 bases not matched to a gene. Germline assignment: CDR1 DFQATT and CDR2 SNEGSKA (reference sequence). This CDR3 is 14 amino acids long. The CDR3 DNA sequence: TGCAGTGCTAGAGGGGACAGGGGGCCCTACGAGCAGTACTTC. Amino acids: CSARGDRGPYEQYF.

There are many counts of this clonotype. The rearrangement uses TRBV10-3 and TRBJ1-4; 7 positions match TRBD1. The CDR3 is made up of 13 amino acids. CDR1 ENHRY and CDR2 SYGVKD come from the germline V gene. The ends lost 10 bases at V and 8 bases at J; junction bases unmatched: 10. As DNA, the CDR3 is TGTGCCACCTCGACAGGGCCCGACGAAAAACTGTTTTTT. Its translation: CATSTGPDEKLFF.

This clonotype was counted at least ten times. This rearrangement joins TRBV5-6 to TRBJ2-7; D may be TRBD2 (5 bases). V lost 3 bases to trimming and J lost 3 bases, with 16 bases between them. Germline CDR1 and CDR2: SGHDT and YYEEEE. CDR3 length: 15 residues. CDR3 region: CASSSAGGRLYEQYF. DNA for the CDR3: TGTGCCAGCAGCTCCGCGGGCGGACGGCTCTACGAGCAGTACTTC.

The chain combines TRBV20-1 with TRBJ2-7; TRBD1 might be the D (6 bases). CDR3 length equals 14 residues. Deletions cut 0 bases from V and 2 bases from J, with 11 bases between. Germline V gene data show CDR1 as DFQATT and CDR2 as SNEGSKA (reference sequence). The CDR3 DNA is TGCAGTGCTAGAGATCCCAGGGGTGCCTACGAGCAGTACTTC. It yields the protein CSARDPRGAYEQYF.

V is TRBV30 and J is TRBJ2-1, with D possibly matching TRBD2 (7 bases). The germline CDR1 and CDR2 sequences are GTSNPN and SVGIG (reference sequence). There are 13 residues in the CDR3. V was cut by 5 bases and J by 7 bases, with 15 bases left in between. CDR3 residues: CAWEGGGRNEQFF. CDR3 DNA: TGTGCCTGGGAGGGGGGAGGGCGGAATGAGCAGTTCTTC.

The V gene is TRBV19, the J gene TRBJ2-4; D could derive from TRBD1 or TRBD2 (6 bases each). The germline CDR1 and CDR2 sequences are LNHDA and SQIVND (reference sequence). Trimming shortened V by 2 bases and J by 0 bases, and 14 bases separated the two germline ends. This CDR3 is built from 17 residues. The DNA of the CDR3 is TGTGCCAGTAGTATATCAACGGGGGCCCTAGCCAAAAACATTCAGTACTTC. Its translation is CASSISTGALAKNIQYF.

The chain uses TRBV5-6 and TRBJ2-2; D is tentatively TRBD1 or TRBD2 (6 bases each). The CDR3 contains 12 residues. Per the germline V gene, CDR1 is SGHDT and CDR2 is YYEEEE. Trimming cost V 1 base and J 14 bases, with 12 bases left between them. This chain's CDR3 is CASSLSEGGLFF. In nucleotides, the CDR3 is TGTGCCAGCAGCTTGTCAGAGGGGGGACTGTTTTTT.

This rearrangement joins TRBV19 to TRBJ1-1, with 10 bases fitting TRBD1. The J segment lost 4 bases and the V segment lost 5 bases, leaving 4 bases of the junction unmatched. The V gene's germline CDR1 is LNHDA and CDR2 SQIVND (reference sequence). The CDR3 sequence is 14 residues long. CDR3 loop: CASSSRDRGTEAFF. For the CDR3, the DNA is TGTGCCAGTAGTTCTAGGGACAGGGGCACTGAAGCTTTCTTT.